This T cell receptor (beta chain) came from a study of CD8 T cells in ankylosing spondylitis. Using quantitative 5'-RACE with molecular barcodes, the authors made TCR beta libraries. TCRdb reprocessed the 5' RACE reads via MiXCR and lists one record per CDR3 protein. The table includes a few hundred thousand distinct CDR3 sequences, around 20% detected once. Broader study findings: As reported, disease-linked clones showed significant enrichment in matched ankylosing spondylitis synovial fluid. As for the disease-linked clones, they showed a CD8+ phenotype and occurred at relatively low frequencies in peripheral blood. About 8 highly homologous variants made up a TCR beta motif, and this motif appeared characteristic of ankylosing spondylitis blood.

There are a few counts of this clonotype. As yet, its antigen is unknown. The receptor's source is a female donor with ankylosing spondylitis or in good health (not recorded which). The sample taken for sequencing was blood, either unsorted or a sorted T cell fraction (not recorded which).

This CDR3 reads CAISRGAGTYNEQFF. As DNA, the CDR3 is TGTGCCATCTCCCGAGGGGCGGGAACATACAATGAGCAGTTCTTC. The chain employs TRBV10-3 and TRBJ2-1, with D maybe TRBD2 (6 bases). With 8 bases removed from V and 4 bases from J, the gap between germline ends came to 18 bases. Germline CDR1 is ENHRY and CDR2 is SYGVKD. There are 15 residues in the CDR3.